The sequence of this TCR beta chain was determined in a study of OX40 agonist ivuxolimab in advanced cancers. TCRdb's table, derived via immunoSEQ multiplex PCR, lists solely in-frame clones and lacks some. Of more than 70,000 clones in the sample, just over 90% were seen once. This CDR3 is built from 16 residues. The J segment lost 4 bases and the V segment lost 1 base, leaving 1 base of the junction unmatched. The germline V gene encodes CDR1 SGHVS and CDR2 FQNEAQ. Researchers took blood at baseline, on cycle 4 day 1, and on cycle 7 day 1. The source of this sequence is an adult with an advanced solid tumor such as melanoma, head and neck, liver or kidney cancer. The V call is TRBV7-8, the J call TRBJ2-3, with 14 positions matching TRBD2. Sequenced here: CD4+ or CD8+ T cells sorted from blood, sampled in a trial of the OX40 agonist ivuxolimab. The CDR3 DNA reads TGTGCCAGCAGCTTAGAGGGACTAGCGGGAGCAGATACGCAGTATTTT. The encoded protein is CASSLEGLAGADTQYF.